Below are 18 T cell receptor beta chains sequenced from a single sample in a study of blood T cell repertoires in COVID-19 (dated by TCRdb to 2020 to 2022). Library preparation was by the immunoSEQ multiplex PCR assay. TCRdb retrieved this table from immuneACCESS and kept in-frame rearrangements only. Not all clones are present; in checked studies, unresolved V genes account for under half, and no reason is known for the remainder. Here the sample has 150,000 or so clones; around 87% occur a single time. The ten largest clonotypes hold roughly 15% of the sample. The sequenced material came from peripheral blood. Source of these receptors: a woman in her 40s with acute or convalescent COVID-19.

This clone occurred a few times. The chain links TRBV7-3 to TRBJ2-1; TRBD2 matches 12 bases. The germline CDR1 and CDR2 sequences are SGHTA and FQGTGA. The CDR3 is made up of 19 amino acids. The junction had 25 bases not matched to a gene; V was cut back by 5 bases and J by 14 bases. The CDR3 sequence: CASSRGLAGNVDSPQFEFF. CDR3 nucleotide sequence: TGTGCCAGCAGCCGAGGACTAGCGGGGAACGTCGACTCTCCGCAGTTCGAGTTCTTC.

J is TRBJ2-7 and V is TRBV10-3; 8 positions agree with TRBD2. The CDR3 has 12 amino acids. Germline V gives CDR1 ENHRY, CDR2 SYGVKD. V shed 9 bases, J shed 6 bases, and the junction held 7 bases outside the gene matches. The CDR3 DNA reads TGTGCCATAGGGACTAGTTCGTCCGAGCAGTACTTC. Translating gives CAIGTSSSEQYF.

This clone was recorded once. The CDR3 region is CASSLSTGQYNEQFF. DNA for the CDR3: TGTGCCAGCAGTTTGTCGACGGGACAGTACAATGAGCAGTTCTTC. The chain combines TRBV28 with TRBJ2-1; 7 nucleotides align to TRBD1. The trim removed 3 bases at V and 4 bases at J, leaving 6 bases unmatched. From germline, CDR1 is MDHEN and CDR2 SYDVKM. CDR3 length: 15 residues.

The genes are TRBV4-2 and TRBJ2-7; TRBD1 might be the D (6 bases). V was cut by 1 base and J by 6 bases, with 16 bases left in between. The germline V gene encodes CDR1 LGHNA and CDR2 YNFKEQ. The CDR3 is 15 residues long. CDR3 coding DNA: TGTGCCAGCAGCCAAGGAACAGGGAGTTCCATCGAGCAGTACTTC. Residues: CASSQGTGSSIEQYF.

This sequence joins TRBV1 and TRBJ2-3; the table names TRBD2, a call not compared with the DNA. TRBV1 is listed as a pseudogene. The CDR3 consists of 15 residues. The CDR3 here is CTSSRKGGRTDTQYF. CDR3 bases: TGCACCAGCAGCCGAAAGGGGGGGCGCACAGATACGCAGTATTTT.

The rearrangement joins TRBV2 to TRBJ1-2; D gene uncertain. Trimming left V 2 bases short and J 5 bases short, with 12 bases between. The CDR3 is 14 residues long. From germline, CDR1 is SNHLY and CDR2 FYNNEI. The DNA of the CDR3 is TGTGCCAGCAGTGAATTAAGAACGGGGTATGGCTACACCTTC. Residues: CASSELRTGYGYTF.

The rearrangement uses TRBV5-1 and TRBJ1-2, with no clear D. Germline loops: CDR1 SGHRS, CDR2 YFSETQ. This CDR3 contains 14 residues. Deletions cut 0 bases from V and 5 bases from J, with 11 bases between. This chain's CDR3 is CASSLESGDYGYTF. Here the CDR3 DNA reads TGCGCCAGCAGCTTGGAGTCAGGTGATTATGGCTACACCTTC.

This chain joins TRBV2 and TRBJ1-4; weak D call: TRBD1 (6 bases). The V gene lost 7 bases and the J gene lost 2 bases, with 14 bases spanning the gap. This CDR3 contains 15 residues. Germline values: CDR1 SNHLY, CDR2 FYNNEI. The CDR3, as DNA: TGTGCCAGCAACGAACAGGGCGTTACTAATGAAAAACTGTTTTTT. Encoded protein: CASNEQGVTNEKLFF.

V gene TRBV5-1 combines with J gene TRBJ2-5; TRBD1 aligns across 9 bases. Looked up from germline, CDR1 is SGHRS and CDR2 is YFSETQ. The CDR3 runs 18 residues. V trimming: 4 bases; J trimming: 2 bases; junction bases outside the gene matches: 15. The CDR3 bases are TGCGCCAGCAGCCTACTTGTCTCGGGACAGGGAGCTCAAGAGACCCAGTACTTC. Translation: CASSLLVSGQGAQETQYF.

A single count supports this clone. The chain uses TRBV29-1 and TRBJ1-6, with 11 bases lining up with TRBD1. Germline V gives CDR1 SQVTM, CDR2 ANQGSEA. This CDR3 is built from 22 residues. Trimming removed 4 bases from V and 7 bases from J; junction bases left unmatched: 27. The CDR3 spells CSVVPVPPVGTGGDVWNSPLHF. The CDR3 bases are TGCAGCGTTGTCCCCGTCCCCCCCGTGGGGACAGGGGGTGATGTGTGGAATTCACCCCTCCACTTT.

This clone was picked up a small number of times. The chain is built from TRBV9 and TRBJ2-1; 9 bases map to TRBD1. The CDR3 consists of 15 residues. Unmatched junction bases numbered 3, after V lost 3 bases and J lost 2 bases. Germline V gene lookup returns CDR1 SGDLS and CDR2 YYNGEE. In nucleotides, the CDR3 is TGTGCCAGCAGCGAACAGGGGGCACCCTACAATGAGCAGTTCTTC. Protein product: CASSEQGAPYNEQFF.

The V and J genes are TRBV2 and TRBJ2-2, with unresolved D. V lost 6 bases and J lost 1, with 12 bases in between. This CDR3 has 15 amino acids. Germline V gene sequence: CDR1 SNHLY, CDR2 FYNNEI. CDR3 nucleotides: TGTGCCAGCAGCCCCTTTCCGGGGAACACCGGGGAGCTGTTTTTT. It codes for CASSPFPGNTGELFF.

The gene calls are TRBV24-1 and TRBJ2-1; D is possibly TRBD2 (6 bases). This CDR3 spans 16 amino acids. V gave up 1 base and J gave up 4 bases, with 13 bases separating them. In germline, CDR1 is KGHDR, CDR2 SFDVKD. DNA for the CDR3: TGTGCCACCAGTGATTTCGGGACTCCGCCGTACAATGAGCAGTTCTTC. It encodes CATSDFGTPPYNEQFF.

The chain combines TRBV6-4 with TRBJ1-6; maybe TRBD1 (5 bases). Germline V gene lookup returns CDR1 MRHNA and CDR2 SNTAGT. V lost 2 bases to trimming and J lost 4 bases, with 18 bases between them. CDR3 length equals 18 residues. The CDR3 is CASSDREGNGNYNSPLHF. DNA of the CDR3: TGTGCCAGCAGTGACAGGGAGGGGAATGGGAATTATAATTCACCCCTCCACTTT.

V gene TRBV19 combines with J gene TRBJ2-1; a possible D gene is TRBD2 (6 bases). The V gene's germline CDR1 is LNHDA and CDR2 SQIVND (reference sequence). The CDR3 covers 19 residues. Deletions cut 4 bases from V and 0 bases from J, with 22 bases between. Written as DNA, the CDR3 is TGTGCCAGTAGTAGAGGGTGGAGGGGAATGGAGAGCTCCTACAATGAGCAGTTCTTC. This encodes CASSRGWRGMESSYNEQFF.

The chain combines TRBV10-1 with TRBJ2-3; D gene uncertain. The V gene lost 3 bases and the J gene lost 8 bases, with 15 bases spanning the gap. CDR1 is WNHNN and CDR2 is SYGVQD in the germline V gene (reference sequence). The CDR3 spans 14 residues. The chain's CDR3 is CASSDGQIIGTQYF. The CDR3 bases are TGCGCCAGCAGTGATGGCCAGATTATTGGTACGCAGTATTTT.

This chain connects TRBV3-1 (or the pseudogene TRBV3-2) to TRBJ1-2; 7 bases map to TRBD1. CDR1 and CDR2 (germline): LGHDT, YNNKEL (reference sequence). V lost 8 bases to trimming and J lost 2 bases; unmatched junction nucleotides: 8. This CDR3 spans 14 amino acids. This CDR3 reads CASQGGSPNYGYTF. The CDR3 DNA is TGTGCCAGCCAGGGGGGCAGCCCAAACTATGGCTACACCTTC.

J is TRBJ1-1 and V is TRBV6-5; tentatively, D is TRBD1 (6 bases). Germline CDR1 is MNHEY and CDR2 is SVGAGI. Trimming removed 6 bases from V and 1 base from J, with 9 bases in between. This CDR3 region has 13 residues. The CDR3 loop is CASRRGQNTEAFF. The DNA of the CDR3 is TGTGCCAGCAGGAGGGGACAGAACACTGAAGCTTTCTTT.